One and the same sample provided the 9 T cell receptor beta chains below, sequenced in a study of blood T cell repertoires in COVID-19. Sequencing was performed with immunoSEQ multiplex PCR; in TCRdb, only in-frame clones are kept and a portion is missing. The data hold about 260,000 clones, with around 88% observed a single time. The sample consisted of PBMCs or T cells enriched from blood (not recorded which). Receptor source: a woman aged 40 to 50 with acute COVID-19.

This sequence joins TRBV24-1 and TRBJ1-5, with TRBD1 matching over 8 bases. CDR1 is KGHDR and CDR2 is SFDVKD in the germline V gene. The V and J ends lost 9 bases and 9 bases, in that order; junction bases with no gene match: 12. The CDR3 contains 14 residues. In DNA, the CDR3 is TGTGCCACCGGTCCGGCAGGGGGCGGGGCGCCCCAGCATTTT. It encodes CATGPAGGGAPQHF.

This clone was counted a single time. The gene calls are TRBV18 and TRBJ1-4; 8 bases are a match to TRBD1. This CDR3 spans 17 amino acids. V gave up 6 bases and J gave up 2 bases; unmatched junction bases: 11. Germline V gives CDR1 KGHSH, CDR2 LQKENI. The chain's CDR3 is CASSLSRGPSTNEKLFF. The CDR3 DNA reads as TGTGCCAGCTCGCTTTCCAGGGGGCCTTCGACTAATGAAAAACTGTTTTTT.

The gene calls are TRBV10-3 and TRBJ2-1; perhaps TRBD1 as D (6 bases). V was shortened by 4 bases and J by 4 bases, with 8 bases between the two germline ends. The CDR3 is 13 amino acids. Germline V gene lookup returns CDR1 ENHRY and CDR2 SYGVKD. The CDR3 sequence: CAISVQGYNEQFF. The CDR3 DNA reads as TGTGCCATCAGTGTCCAGGGGTACAATGAGCAGTTCTTC.

The CDR3 nucleotides are TGTGCCAGCAGTTTAGAGACTAGGTACGAGCAGTACTTC. It translates to CASSLETRYEQYF. The chain joins TRBV28 to TRBJ2-7, with D perhaps TRBD2 (6 bases). Germline loops: CDR1 MDHEN, CDR2 SYDVKM. CDR3 length equals 13 residues. Trimming removed 2 bases at V and 4 bases at J, with 9 bases between.

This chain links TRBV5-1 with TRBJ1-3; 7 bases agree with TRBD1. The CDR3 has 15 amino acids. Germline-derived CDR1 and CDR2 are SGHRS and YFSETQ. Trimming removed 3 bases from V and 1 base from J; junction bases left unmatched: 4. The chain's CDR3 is CASSSGQASGNTIYF. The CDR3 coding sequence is TGCGCCAGCAGCTCCGGACAGGCTTCTGGAAACACCATATATTTT. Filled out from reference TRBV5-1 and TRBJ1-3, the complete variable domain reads KAGVTQTPRYLIKTRGQQVTLSCSPISGHRSVSWYQQTPGQGLQFLFEYFSETQRNKGNFPGRFSGRQFSNSRSEMNVSTLELGDSALYLCASSSGQASGNTIYFGEGSWLTVV.

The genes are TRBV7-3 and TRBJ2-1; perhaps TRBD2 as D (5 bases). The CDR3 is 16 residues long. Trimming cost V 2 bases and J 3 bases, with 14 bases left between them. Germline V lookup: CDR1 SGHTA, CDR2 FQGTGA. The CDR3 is CASSLAGSGLYNEQFF. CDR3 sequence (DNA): TGTGCCAGCAGCTTAGCTGGGAGCGGCCTCTACAATGAGCAGTTCTTC.

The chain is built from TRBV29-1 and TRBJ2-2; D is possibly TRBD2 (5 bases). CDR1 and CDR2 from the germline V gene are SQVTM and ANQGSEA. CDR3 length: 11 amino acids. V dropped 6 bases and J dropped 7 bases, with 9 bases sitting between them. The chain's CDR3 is CSVREIGELFF. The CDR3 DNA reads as TGCAGCGTGAGGGAAATCGGGGAGCTGTTTTTT.

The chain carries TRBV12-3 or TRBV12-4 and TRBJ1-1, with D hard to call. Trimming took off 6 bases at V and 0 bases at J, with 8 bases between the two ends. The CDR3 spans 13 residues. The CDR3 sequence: CASRLVVNTEAFF. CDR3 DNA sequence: TGTGCCAGCAGACTTGTTGTGAACACTGAAGCTTTCTTT.

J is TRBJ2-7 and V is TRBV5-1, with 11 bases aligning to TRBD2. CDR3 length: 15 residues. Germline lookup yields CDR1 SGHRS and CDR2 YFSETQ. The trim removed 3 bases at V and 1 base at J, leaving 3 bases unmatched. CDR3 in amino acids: CASSSRLAGSYEQYF. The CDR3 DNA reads TGCGCCAGCAGCTCCAGACTAGCGGGGTCCTACGAGCAGTACTTC.